This T cell receptor (beta chain) was profiled in a study of T-cell memory formation after mild COVID-19. The authors produced TCR alpha and TCR beta cDNA libraries with sample barcodes and UMIs by 5'RACE using constant-segment primers. TCRdb re-analysed the 5' RACE reads in MiXCR, keeping a single row per CDR3 protein. The table records 300,000 to 350,000 distinct CDR3 sequences, about 13% of them present only once. This clonotype was observed many times. Germline CDR1 reads ENHRY; CDR2 reads SYGVKD. The CDR3 is 11 residues long. V shed 10 bases and J shed 7 bases, with 10 bases lying between them. Sequences were obtained from PBMCs or a T cell subset sorted from them (not recorded which). The origin of this receptor is a man aged 18 to 30 who had mild COVID-19 (a few samples of this study predate the infection). Cell type and time point are not known. The chain combines TRBV10-3 with TRBJ2-2, with a weak D call TRBD1 (7 bases). CDR3 residues: CATRGVGELFF. The CDR3 DNA follows: TGTGCCACCAGGGGGGTCGGGGAGCTGTTTTTT.